Each of the 27 T cell receptor beta chains below was sequenced from the same sample in a study of beta chain features in type 1 diabetes. Expressed TCRB transcripts were sequenced because the isolated RNA had all been reverse transcribed beforehand. Sequencing used immunoSEQ multiplex PCR; TCRdb keeps in-frame clones, though not all of them. Among 120,000 to 150,000 clones listed, 10% were seen once. The sample was naive CD4+ T cells from blood. Receptor source: a man aged 18 to 30 in good health.

The chain uses TRBV5-4 and TRBJ2-7; 9 nucleotides match TRBD1. The CDR3 runs to 15 residues. Trimming removed 3 bases from V and 7 bases from J; junction bases left unmatched: 11. Germline values: CDR1 SGHNT, CDR2 YYREEE (reference sequence). The CDR3 DNA follows: TGTGCCAGCAGCTGGGACAGGGTGGGGGTCAGTGAGCAGTACTTC. The encoded protein is CASSWDRVGVSEQYF.

This clone showed up just a few times. This chain connects TRBV5-4 to TRBJ2-3; D perhaps matches TRBD2 (7 bases). This CDR3 has 14 amino acids. The V end lost 4 bases, the J end lost 3 bases, and 12 bases lay between the germline ends. Germline CDR1 SGHNT, CDR2 YYREEE (reference sequence). The CDR3 is CASSPRGGTDTQYF. The CDR3 DNA is TGTGCCAGCAGCCCTAGGGGGGGTACAGATACGCAGTATTTT.

This clone appeared a few times. The chain carries TRBV27 and TRBJ2-7; 10 bases agree with TRBD1. V was pared by 2 bases and J by 0 bases, with 4 bases of the junction left unmatched. The CDR3 has 16 amino acids. Germline CDR1 is MNHEY and CDR2 is SMNVEV (reference sequence). The CDR3 is CASSLGDRGGSYEQYF. DNA for the CDR3: TGTGCCAGCAGTTTAGGGGACAGGGGAGGCTCCTACGAGCAGTACTTC.

This clone has more than one count but fewer than ten. The chain links TRBV28 to TRBJ2-7; TRBD1 matches at 10 bases. The germline V gene encodes CDR1 MDHEN and CDR2 SYDVKM. The V gene end was trimmed by 6 bases and the J gene end by 3 bases; junction bases not matched to a gene: 8. The CDR3 loop spans 15 amino acids. The CDR3 nucleotides read TGTGCCAGCAGAGAAAGGACAGGGGGTGGCTACGAGCAGTACTTC. Protein: CASRERTGGGYEQYF.

The rearrangement links TRBV30 to TRBJ1-2, with 10 bases matching TRBD1. Germline assignment: CDR1 GTSNPN and CDR2 SVGIG (reference sequence). This CDR3 comprises 14 residues. Germline trimming cut 0 bases from V and 9 bases from J; bases unmatched to any gene: 7. Written as DNA, the CDR3 is TGTGCCTGGAGTGTACAGGGGACAGGGGTACGCTACACCTTC. Its translation is CAWSVQGTGVRYTF.

The chain is built from TRBV18 and TRBJ2-6, with 8 bases identical to TRBD2. V shed 5 bases, J shed 0 bases, and the junction held 12 bases outside the gene matches. Germline V gene data show CDR1 as KGHSH and CDR2 as LQKENI. The CDR3 runs 19 residues. CDR3 nucleotide sequence: TGTGCCAGCTCAAGCCGGGGGGGCGACCAGATCTCTGGGGCCAACGTCCTGACTTTC. Translation: CASSSRGGDQISGANVLTF.

Only a few counts were recorded for this clone. The chain recombines TRBV7-9 with TRBJ1-2; 8 bases match TRBD1. V was pared by 5 bases and J by 2 bases, with 7 bases of the junction left unmatched. The CDR3 consists of 15 residues. CDR1 and CDR2 from the germline V gene are SEHNR and FQNEAQ (reference sequence). CDR3 protein: CASSPTRDRNYGYTF. As DNA, the CDR3 is TGTGCCAGCAGCCCAACCCGGGACAGGAACTATGGCTACACCTTC.

This clone has more than one count but fewer than ten. The chain recombines TRBV10-3 with TRBJ1-2; D possibly corresponds to TRBD1 (6 bases). V was trimmed by 6 bases and J by 2 bases, leaving 7 bases between them. Germline V gives CDR1 ENHRY, CDR2 SYGVKD. This CDR3 has 12 residues. The CDR3 here is CAIRDRNYGYTF. CDR3 bases: TGTGCCATCAGGGACAGAAACTATGGCTACACCTTC.

The V call is TRBV5-1, the J call TRBJ2-7, with 8 positions matching TRBD2. The CDR3 spans 16 residues. Germline CDR1 and CDR2: SGHRS and YFSETQ. V lost 0 bases, J lost 3 bases, and 8 bases stayed unmatched. CDR3 DNA sequence: TGCGCCAGCAGCTTGGCCTCGGGACTAGATAACTACGAGCAGTACTTC. This sequence encodes CASSLASGLDNYEQYF.

This clone was detected a few times. This rearrangement joins TRBV7-2 to TRBJ1-5, with D perhaps TRBD1 (6 bases). Germline CDR1 is SGHTA and CDR2 is FQGNSA. The V end lost 1 base, the J end lost 2 bases, and 12 bases lay between the germline ends. The CDR3 is made up of 16 amino acids. CDR3 sequence reads: CASSLGPGQGNQPQHF. CDR3 DNA: TGTGCCAGCAGCTTAGGTCCGGGACAAGGCAATCAGCCCCAGCATTTT.

This clone was recorded a few times. The CDR3 here is CASGQGAYEQYF. The CDR3 DNA reads as TGCGCCAGCGGACAGGGGGCCTACGAGCAGTACTTC. The rearrangement uses TRBV5-1 and TRBJ2-7, with TRBD1 matching over 10 bases. With V trimmed by 7 bases and J by 2 bases, 0 bases remained unmatched. Germline V gene sequence: CDR1 SGHRS, CDR2 YFSETQ. The CDR3 loop spans 12 amino acids.

This clone was counted only a few times. The rearrangement uses TRBV7-8 and TRBJ2-3; 11 bases agree with TRBD2. CDR3 length: 15 residues. Germline CDR1 is SGHVS and CDR2 is FQNEAQ. Losses at the gene ends were 8 bases for V and 0 bases for J; bases not matched to a gene: 4. CDR3 DNA sequence: TGTGCCAGCGGGACTAGCGGAACTAGCACAGATACGCAGTATTTT. This sequence encodes CASGTSGTSTDTQYF.

The chain is built from TRBV27 and TRBJ1-6, with TRBD1 as a possible D gene (5 bases). Per germline, CDR1 MNHEY and CDR2 SMNVEV (reference sequence). The length of the CDR3 is 15 residues. Between the trimmed V and J ends, which lost 4 bases and 7 bases, there was a span of 14 bases. CDR3 sequence: CASSSLGAENSPLHF. CDR3 DNA sequence: TGTGCCAGCAGTTCATTAGGGGCGGAAAATTCACCCCTCCACTTT.

The chain uses TRBV7-3 and TRBJ1-6, with a possible D match to TRBD1 (5 bases). Germline assignment: CDR1 SGHTA and CDR2 FQGTGA. The CDR3 has 15 amino acids. V was pared by 3 bases and J by 6 bases, with 12 bases between. This CDR3 reads CASSFQGSLNSPLHF. For the CDR3, the DNA is TGTGCCAGCAGCTTTCAGGGTTCTCTTAATTCACCCCTCCACTTT.

The sample holds a few counts of this clone. V is TRBV4-3 and J is TRBJ2-2; D might be TRBD1 (5 bases). The CDR3 totals 14 residues. The V and J ends lost 3 bases and 1 base respectively, with 6 bases between them. Germline CDR1 and CDR2: LGHNA and YSLEER. CDR3 loop: CASSHGQNTGELFF. The CDR3 DNA reads as TGCGCCAGCAGCCATGGACAGAACACCGGGGAGCTGTTTTTT.

This clone was seen ten or more times. The chain links TRBV29-1 to TRBJ2-3; D remains ambiguous. The CDR3 spans 14 residues. Germline CDR1 is SQVTM and CDR2 is ANQGSEA. V lost 4 bases and J lost 0, with 11 bases in between. CDR3 DNA sequence: TGCAGCGTTGGTCGAGACACCAGCACAGATACGCAGTATTTT. It codes for CSVGRDTSTDTQYF.

The V call is TRBV6-1, the J call TRBJ2-6; possible D gene TRBD1, 5 bases. The CDR3 extends over 15 amino acids. Trimming shortened V by 7 bases and J by 2 bases, and 12 bases separated the two germline ends. Germline V gene lookup returns CDR1 MNHNS and CDR2 SASEGT. DNA for the CDR3: TGTGCCAGCACTCGTCAGGGCGCTGGGGCCAACGTCCTGACTTTC. As protein: CASTRQGAGANVLTF.

The CDR3 coding sequence is TGTGCCAGCTCACCACGGGCTAGCAACCAAGAGACCCAGTACTTC. Its protein product is CASSPRASNQETQYF. J is TRBJ2-5 and V is TRBV18; a possible D gene is TRBD2 (5 bases). Trimming shortened V by 1 base and J by 0 bases, and 9 bases separated the two germline ends. CDR3 size: 15 residues. Germline-derived CDR1 and CDR2 are KGHSH and LQKENI.

V usage is TRBV6-5 and J usage is TRBJ1-5; 7 bases align to TRBD1. The CDR3 has 14 residues. Germline V gene data show CDR1 as MNHEY and CDR2 as SVGAGI. The V segment lost 6 bases and the J segment 2 bases; nucleotides outside the gene matches: 4. DNA of the CDR3: TGTGCCAGCAGAGGGGGCTGGGGCAATCAGCCCCAGCATTTT. Protein: CASRGGWGNQPQHF.

This clone was seen a few times. V and J are TRBV30 and TRBJ2-3; TRBD2 matches 7 bases. Trimming removed 5 bases from V and 0 bases from J; junction bases left unmatched: 5. The CDR3 has 14 amino acids. The germline V gene encodes CDR1 GTSNPN and CDR2 SVGIG (reference sequence). CDR3 amino acids: CAWGLGLSTDTQYF. CDR3 DNA: TGTGCCTGGGGACTAGGCCTTAGCACAGATACGCAGTATTTT.

The chain uses TRBV11-3 and TRBJ2-7, with D unresolved. This CDR3 contains 10 residues. V was trimmed by 2 bases and J by 6 bases, leaving 2 bases between them. Germline V CDR1 and CDR2: SGHNT, YENEEA. Written as DNA, the CDR3 is TGTGCCAGCAGCTTACTCGAGCAGTACTTC. Its protein is CASSLLEQYF.

A few counts support this clone. This chain uses TRBV14 with TRBJ2-5, with D possibly TRBD2 on 7 matching bases. Between the trimmed V and J ends, which lost 4 bases and 2 bases, there was a span of 14 bases. Per germline, CDR1 SGHDN and CDR2 FVKESK. CDR3 length: 15 amino acids. The CDR3 reads CASSPRRGLQETQYF. As DNA, the CDR3 is TGTGCCAGCAGCCCTCGGCGGGGGCTTCAAGAGACCCAGTACTTC.

This clone was counted between two and nine times. The V call is TRBV7-2, the J call TRBJ2-5, with D perhaps TRBD1 (7 bases). The DNA matches TRBJ2-7 better at its end, which makes the J call doubtful. Per germline, CDR1 SGHTA and CDR2 FQGNSA. This CDR3 has 14 amino acids. CDR3 residues: CASSQSQGGYEQYF. The CDR3 nucleotides are TGTGCCAGCAGTCAATCCCAGGGGGGCTACGAGCAGTACTTC.

This clone has more than one count but fewer than ten. This chain joins TRBV6-1 and TRBJ1-6, with a tentative D call TRBD1 (6 bases). Deletions cut 5 bases from V and 5 bases from J, with 10 bases between. The germline V gene encodes CDR1 MNHNS and CDR2 SASEGT. This CDR3 has 14 residues. The CDR3 nucleotides are TGTGCCAGCAGTCCGCGGACAGATAATTCACCCCTCCACTTT. Protein product: CASSPRTDNSPLHF.

The table lists this clone with a few counts. The chain carries TRBV2 and TRBJ2-1; 8 bases are a match to TRBD1. CDR3 length equals 15 residues. V lost 6 bases and J lost 2; bases outside the gene matches: 6. CDR1 is SNHLY, CDR2 FYNNEI, per germline. Written as DNA, the CDR3 is TGTGCCAGCAGGGCCGACAGGGGCGCCTACAATGAGCAGTTCTTC. Amino acid sequence: CASRADRGAYNEQFF.

This clone was observed at least ten times. V and J are TRBV30 and TRBJ2-4; D remains unclear. V was cut by 2 bases and J by 3 bases, with 8 bases left in between. Per the germline V gene, CDR1 is GTSNPN and CDR2 is SVGIG (reference sequence). The CDR3 has 13 amino acids. The CDR3 DNA sequence: TGTGCCTGGAGTACTCTAGGCAAAAACATTCAGTACTTC. Translation gives CAWSTLGKNIQYF.

This clone has only a few counts. This sequence joins TRBV18 and TRBJ2-4; 14 bases map to TRBD2. Germline V gene data show CDR1 as KGHSH and CDR2 as LQKENI. This CDR3 has 17 residues. Germline trimming cut 2 bases from V and 2 bases from J; bases unmatched to any gene: 2. CDR3 DNA: TGTGCCAGCTCACCATGGACTAGCGGGGGGTCCAAAAACATTCAGTACTTC. It codes for CASSPWTSGGSKNIQYF. Full variable domain (rest looked up from reference TRBV18 and TRBJ2-4): NAGVMQNPRHLVRRRGQEARLRCSPMKGHSHVYWYRQLPEEGLKFMVYLQKENIIDESGMPKERFSAEFPKEGPSILRIQQVVRGDSAAYFCASSPWTSGGSKNIQYFGAGTRLSVL.